Sequencing of this TCR beta chain was carried out in a study of T cells in localized non-small cell lung cancer. The CDR3 spans 13 residues. The germline V gene has CDR1 LGHNA and CDR2 YNFKEQ. V gave up 0 bases and J gave up 8 bases, with 8 bases separating them. Profiled with immunoSEQ multiplex PCR; TCRdb holds only in-frame clones, not every one. The table records 70,000 to 100,000 clones, approximately 91% of them present only once. Sequenced here: PBMCs, sampled before any cancer treatment. The genes are TRBV4-2 and TRBJ1-5, with D hard to call. The receptor's source is a woman between 35 and 75 years old with stage II squamous cell lung carcinoma. For the CDR3, the DNA is TGTGCCAGCAGCCAAGATCGTGTGGAGCCCCAGCATTTT. As protein: CASSQDRVEPQHF.